This T cell receptor (beta chain) was identified in a study of naive and memory T cell subsets. For this clonotype: Antigen specificity is unknown.

Study outcomes and limitations: Expression changes during T cell differentiation may affect RNA-based TCR counts. Especially in CD8 cells, naive repertoires contained a few larger clonotypes, possibly CD45RA-re-expressing memory cells.

Both TRBC1 and TRBC2 were covered by a beta constant-region primer of two equimolar oligonucleotides. The ligated cDNA underwent four PCR rounds using SP2 and nested alpha and beta constant-region primers. TCRdb called the UMI-ligation and nested PCR reads again in MiXCR, with one record for every CDR3 protein. The sample holds 95,000 to 110,000 distinct CDR3 sequences; roughly 15% are singletons and the top ten take approximately 2.6%. V was trimmed by 4 bases and J by 7 bases, leaving 11 bases between them. The CDR3 spans 12 residues. The germline CDR1 and CDR2 sequences are SQVTM and ANQGSEA. CMV status came from CD4+ T cell IFNgamma after overnight CMV lysate stimulation of fresh PBMCs. Cells stained for CD3, CD4, CD8, CD45RA, CD27 and viability were sorted into four CD45RA/CD27 subsets.

V and J are TRBV29-1 and TRBJ1-5; D is possibly TRBD1 (5 bases). The sequenced sample was naive CD8+ T cells from blood. The TCR comes from a human donor in good health. The CDR3 DNA sequence: TGCAGCGTTGTCATGCAGGGACAGCCCCAGCATTTT. Amino acids: CSVVMQGQPQHF.